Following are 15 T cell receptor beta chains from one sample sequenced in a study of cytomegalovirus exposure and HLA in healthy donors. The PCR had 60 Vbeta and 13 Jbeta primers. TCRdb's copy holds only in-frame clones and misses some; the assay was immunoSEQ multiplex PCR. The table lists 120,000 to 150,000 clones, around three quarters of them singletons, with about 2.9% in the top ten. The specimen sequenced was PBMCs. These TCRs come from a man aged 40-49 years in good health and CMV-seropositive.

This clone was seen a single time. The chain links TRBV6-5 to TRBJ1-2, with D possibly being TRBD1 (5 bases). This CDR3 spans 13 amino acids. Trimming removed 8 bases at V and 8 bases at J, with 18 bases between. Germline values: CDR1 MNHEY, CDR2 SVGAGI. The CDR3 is CASSAGKGWGYTF. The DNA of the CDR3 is TGTGCCAGCTCGGCAGGGAAGGGTTGGGGCTACACCTTC.

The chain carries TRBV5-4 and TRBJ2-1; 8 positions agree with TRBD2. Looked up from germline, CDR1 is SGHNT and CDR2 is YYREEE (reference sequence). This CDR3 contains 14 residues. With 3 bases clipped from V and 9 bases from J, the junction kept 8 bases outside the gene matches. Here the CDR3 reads CASSSPRTSTEQFF. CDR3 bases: TGTGCCAGCAGCTCCCCTCGGACTAGCACTGAGCAGTTCTTC.

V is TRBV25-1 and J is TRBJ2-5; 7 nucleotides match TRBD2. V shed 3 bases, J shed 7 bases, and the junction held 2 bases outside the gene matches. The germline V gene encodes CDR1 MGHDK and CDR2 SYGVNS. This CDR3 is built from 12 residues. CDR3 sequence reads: CASSEGGVTQYF. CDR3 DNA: TGTGCCAGCAGTGAGGGGGGGGTGACCCAGTACTTC. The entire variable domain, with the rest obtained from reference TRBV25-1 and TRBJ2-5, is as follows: EADIYQTPRYLVIGTGKKITLECSQTMGHDKMYWYQQDPGMELHLIHYSYGVNSTEKGDLSSESTVSRIRTEHFPLTLESARPSHTSQYLCASSEGGVTQYFGPGTRLLVL.

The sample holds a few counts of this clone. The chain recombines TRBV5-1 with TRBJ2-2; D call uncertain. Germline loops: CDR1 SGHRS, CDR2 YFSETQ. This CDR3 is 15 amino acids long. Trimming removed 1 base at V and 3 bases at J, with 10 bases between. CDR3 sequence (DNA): TGCGCCAGCAGCTTGTGGCAGTCTTACACCGGGGAGCTGTTTTTT. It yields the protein CASSLWQSYTGELFF. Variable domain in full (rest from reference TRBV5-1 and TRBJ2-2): KAGVTQTPRYLIKTRGQQVTLSCSPISGHRSVSWYQQTPGQGLQFLFEYFSETQRNKGNFPGRFSGRQFSNSRSEMNVSTLELGDSALYLCASSLWQSYTGELFFGEGSRLTVL.

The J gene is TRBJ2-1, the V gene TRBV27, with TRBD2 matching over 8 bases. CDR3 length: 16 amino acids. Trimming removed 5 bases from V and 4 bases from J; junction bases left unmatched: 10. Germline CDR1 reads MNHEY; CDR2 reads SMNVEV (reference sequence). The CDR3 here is CASSRSSGGLYNEQFF. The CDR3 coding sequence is TGTGCCAGCAGTCGCAGTTCGGGAGGGCTATACAATGAGCAGTTCTTC.

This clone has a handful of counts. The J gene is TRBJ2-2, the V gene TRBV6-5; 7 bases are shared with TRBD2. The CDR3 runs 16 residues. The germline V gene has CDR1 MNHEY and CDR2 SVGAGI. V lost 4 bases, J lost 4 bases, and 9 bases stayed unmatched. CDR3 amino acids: CASSSFRDYSTGELFF. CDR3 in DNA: TGTGCCAGCAGTTCCTTCAGGGACTACTCCACCGGGGAGCTGTTTTTT.

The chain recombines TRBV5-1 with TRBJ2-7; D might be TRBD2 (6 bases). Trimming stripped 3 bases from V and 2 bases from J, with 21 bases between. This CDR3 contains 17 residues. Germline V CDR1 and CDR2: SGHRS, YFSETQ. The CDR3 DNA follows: TGCGCCAGCAGCTCCCGGGACTCCGAGGATTGGACCTACGAGCAGTACTTC. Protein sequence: CASSSRDSEDWTYEQYF.

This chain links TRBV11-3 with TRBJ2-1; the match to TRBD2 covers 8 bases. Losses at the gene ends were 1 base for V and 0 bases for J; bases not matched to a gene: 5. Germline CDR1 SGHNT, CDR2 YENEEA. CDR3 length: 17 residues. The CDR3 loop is CASSLGSSGPSYNEQFF. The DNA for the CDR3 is TGTGCCAGCAGCTTAGGCTCTAGCGGGCCCTCCTACAATGAGCAGTTCTTC. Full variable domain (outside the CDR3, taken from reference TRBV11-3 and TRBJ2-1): EAGVVQSPRYKIIEKKQPVAFWCNPISGHNTLYWYLQNLGQGPELLIRYENEEAVDDSQLPKDRFSAERLKGVDSTLKIQPAELGDSAVYLCASSLGSSGPSYNEQFFGPGTRLTVL.

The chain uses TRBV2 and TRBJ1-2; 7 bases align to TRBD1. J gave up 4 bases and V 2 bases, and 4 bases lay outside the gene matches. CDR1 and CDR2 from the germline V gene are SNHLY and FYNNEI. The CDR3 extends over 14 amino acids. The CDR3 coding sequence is TGTGCCAGCAGTGAATCCCGGGACAGCTATGGCTACACCTTC. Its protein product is CASSESRDSYGYTF.

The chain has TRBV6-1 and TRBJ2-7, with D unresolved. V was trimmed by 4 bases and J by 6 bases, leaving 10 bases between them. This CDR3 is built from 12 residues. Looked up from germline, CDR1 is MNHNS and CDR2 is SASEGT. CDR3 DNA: TGTGCCAGCAGTGTAACTTTCACCGAGCAGTACTTC. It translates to CASSVTFTEQYF.

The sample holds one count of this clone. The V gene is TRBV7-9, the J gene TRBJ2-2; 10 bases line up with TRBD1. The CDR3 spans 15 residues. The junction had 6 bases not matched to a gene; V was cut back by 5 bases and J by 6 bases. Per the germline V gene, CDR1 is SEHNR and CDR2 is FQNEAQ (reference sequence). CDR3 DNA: TGTGCCAGCAGCAGACAGGGGGCTGGGGCCGGGGAGCTGTTTTTT. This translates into CASSRQGAGAGELFF.

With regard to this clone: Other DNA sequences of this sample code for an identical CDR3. CDR3 sequence: CASSPGGGEQYF. The CDR3 region has the DNA TGTGCCAGCTCACCGGGGGGAGGCGAGCAGTACTTC. The chain links TRBV18 to TRBJ2-7; possible D gene TRBD2, 6 bases. The CDR3 runs 12 residues. V was trimmed by 3 bases and J by 6 bases, leaving 9 bases between them. CDR1 is KGHSH and CDR2 is LQKENI in the germline V gene.

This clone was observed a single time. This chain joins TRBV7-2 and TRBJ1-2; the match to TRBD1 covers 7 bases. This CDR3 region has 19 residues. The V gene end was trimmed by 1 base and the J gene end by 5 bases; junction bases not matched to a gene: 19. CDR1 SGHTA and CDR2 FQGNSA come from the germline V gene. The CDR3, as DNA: TGTGCCAGCAGCTTAGAGAGACAGGGATCGGGGTCGATAGGGTATGGCTACACCTTC. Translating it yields CASSLERQGSGSIGYGYTF.

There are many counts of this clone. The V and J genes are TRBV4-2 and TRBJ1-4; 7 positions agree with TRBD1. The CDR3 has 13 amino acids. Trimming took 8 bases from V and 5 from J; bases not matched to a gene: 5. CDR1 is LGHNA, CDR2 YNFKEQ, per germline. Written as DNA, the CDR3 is TGTGCCAGCGTTGGGACAGACAATGAAAAACTGTTTTTT. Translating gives CASVGTDNEKLFF.

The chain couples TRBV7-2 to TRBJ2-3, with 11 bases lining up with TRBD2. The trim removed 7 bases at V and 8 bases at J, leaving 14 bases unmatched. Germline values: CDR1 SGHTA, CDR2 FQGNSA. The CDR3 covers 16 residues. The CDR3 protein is CASNALAGVPTGTQYF. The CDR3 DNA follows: TGTGCCAGCAATGCACTAGCGGGAGTGCCAACGGGTACGCAGTATTTT.